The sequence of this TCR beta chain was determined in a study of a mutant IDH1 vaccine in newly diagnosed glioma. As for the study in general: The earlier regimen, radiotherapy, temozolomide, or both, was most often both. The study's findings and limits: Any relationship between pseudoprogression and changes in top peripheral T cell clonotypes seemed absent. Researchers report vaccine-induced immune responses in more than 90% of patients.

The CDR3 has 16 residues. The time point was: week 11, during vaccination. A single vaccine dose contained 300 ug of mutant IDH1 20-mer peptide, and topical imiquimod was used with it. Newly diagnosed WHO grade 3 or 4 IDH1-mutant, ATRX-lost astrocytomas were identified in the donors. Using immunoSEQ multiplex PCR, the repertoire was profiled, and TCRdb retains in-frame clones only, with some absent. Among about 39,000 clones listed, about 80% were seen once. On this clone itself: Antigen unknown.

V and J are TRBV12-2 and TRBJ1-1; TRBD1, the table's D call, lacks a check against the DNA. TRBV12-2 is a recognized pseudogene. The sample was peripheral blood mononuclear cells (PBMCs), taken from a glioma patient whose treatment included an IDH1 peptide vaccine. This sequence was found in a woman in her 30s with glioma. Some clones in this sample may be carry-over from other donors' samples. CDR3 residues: CASRLVTQGARTEAFF. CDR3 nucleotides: TGTGCAAGTCGCTTAGTGACACAGGGGGCGAGGACTGAAGCTTTCTTT.